The present T cell receptor (beta chain) was sequenced within a study of early T cells in non-severe SARS-CoV-2 infection. Study-wide context: It was bulk RNA from unsorted whole blood that was sequenced, and the chains were unpaired.

TCRdb independently ran MiXCR on the 5' RACE reads; one entry per CDR3 protein. The data hold more than 80,000 distinct CDR3 sequences, with roughly an eighth observed a single time. This CDR3 region has 14 residues. V was pared by 4 bases and J by 5 bases, with 7 bases of the junction left unmatched. Germline V lookup: CDR1 SGHVS, CDR2 FQNEAQ. This chain uses TRBV7-8 with TRBJ1-1; 7 positions match TRBD1. Sequenced: whole blood. The receptor was isolated from an adult who was a healthcare worker with PCR-confirmed SARS-CoV-2 infection or an uninfected control (not recorded which). CDR3 protein: CASSSRDRKTEAFF. The DNA of the CDR3 is TGTGCCAGCAGCTCCCGGGACAGAAAGACTGAAGCTTTCTTT.